The clone carrying this T cell receptor (beta chain) showed up many times. With 4 bases removed from V and 0 bases from J, the gap between germline ends came to 12 bases. The CDR3 consists of 15 residues. Germline values: CDR1 SGHRS, CDR2 YFSETQ. The sample is drawn from a study of response to subunit inactivated influenza vaccine. One entry per CDR3 protein, called by TCRdb with MiXCR from the RT-PCR reads. The table has roughly 550,000 distinct CDR3 sequences, around a quarter seen once; the top ten hold about 2.8%. These data also featured in a second study, about T cells expressing NK-cell markers. From that second work: TCR beta cDNA was made by 5'RACE template switching with UMIs. It was from sorted CD3+CD56+NKG2C+, CD3+CD56+NKG2C- and CD3+CD56-NKG2C+ T cells that TCR beta repertoires came.

This chain connects TRBV5-1 to TRBJ2-3; D gene ambiguous. This receptor was obtained from a man aged 50-59 years who received an inactivated influenza vaccine. The input for sequencing was CD4+ T cells sorted from PBMCs, taken 11 to 12 days after vaccination. CDR3 bases: TGCGCCAGCAGCCCGCCTGGATCTAGCACAGATACGCAGTATTTT. Its translation is CASSPPGSSTDTQYF.